This T cell receptor beta chain was identified in a study of T cell responses to AZD1222 COVID-19 vaccine. Whole-study findings and limits: It should be noted that donors were predominantly white British and more often female, and clonal diversity was possibly underestimated. Spike-specific TCR breadth and depth rose after two AZD1222 doses. Repertoire collection took place solely once the T cell response had peaked. Seropositivity was recorded at baseline in only a handful of AZD1222 recipients.

CDR3 length: 14 residues. Germline CDR1 and CDR2: ENHRY and SYGVKD. The ends were cut back, 0 bases at V and 5 bases at J, with 10 bases in the middle. Profiling relied on immunoSEQ multiplex PCR, and the TCRdb table lists in-frame clones only, not all of them. Altogether some 93,000 clones are present, around nine tenths being singletons, with the ten largest covering roughly 12%. In regard to this clone: As yet, its antigen is unknown.

This clonotype originated in an adult who received the AZD1222 COVID-19 vaccine. The starting material was peripheral blood, obtained 28 days after the second AZD1222 dose. The gene calls are TRBV10-3 and TRBJ2-5, with D perhaps given as TRBD1 or TRBD2 (5 bases each). Here the CDR3 DNA reads TGTGCCATCAGTGAGTCCACGGGACGGGAGACCCAGTACTTC. Protein: CAISESTGRETQYF.